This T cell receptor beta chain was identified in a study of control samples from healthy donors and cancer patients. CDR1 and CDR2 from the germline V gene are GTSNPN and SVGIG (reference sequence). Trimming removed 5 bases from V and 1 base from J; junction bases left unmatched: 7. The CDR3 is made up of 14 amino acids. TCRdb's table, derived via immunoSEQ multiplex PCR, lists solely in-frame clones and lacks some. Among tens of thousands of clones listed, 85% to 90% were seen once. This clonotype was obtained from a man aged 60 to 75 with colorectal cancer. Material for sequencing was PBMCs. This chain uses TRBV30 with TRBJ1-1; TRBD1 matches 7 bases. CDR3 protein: CAWGGQTRNTEAFF. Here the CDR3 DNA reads TGTGCCTGGGGGGGACAGACACGGAACACTGAAGCTTTCTTT.